The sequence of this TCR beta chain was determined in a study of siplizumab effects on memory and regulatory T cells. In regard to this clone: Its antigen is currently unknown.

Study-level results: Proliferating clones, CD4+ or CD8+, lacked an assignable naive or memory phenotype in roughly 80-97% of cases.

Some clones are missing from TCRdb's copy, which holds only in-frame ones; the method was immunoSEQ multiplex PCR. The sample carries about 66,000 clones, 90% to 97% recorded once. The germline V gene encodes CDR1 LGHNA and CDR2 YSLEER. The V end lost 3 bases, the J end lost 8 bases, and 13 bases lay between the germline ends. The CDR3 spans 13 residues. Sequenced material: naive CD8+ T cells sorted from blood. This sequence joins TRBV4-3 and TRBJ1-1; D is ambiguous. The receptor was isolated from a human donor in good health. The DNA for the CDR3 is TGCGCCAGCAGCCAGAGTGGAGTTACCGAAGCTTTCTTT. It specifies CASSQSGVTEAFF.